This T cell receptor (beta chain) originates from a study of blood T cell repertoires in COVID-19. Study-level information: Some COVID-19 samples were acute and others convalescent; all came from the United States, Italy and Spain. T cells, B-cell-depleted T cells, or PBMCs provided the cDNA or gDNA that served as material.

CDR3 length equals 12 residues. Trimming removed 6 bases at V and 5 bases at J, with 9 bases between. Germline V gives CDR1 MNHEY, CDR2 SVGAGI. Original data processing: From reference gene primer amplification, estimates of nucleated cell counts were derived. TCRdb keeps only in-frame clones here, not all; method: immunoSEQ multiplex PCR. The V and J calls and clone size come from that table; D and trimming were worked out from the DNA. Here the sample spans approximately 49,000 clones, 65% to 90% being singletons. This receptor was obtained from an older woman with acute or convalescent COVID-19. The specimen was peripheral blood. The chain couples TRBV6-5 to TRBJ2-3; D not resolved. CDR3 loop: CASSSGLDTQYF. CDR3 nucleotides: TGTGCCAGCAGCTCCGGGTTAGATACGCAGTATTTT.